These 29 T cell receptor beta chains were all obtained from the same sample, sequenced in a study of CD8+ T cells in alopecia areata (dated by TCRdb to the late 2010s). To prepare the library, the immunoSEQ multiplex PCR assay was applied. For TCR sequencing, RNA was extracted from every sample and reverse transcribed into cDNA to serve as template. In its TCRdb copy, this immuneACCESS table keeps in-frame sequences only and misses some clones. Where compared with another copy, unresolved V genes explain less than half of these, and the others have no known cause. For this sample there are about 150,000 clones; approximately 53% appear just once. The ten largest clones add up to approximately 20% of the sample. The sample's time point label, in plain terms: baseline before oral tofacitinib. The sample was CD8+ T cells sorted from blood, taken at week 0. These receptors all come from a human donor with alopecia areata.

The rearrangement uses TRBV9 and TRBJ2-3; D may be TRBD1 (5 bases). This CDR3 is built from 14 residues. Germline loops: CDR1 SGDLS, CDR2 YYNGEE. The V and J ends lost 3 bases and 2 bases respectively, with 10 bases between them. CDR3 DNA: TGTGCCAGCAGCGGGGGCTCCTACACAGATACGCAGTATTTT. Translating gives CASSGGSYTDTQYF.

This chain connects TRBV7-2 to TRBJ2-7; the D gene is possibly TRBD2 (6 bases). V dropped 5 bases and J dropped 2 bases, with 13 bases sitting between them. Per germline, CDR1 SGHTA and CDR2 FQGNSA. The CDR3 is 14 residues long. The CDR3 protein is CASSLTGEPYEQYF. The CDR3, as DNA: TGTGCCAGCAGCCTGACGGGGGAACCCTACGAGCAGTACTTC.

The chain combines TRBV6-5 with TRBJ1-2; D ambiguous. The CDR3 totals 13 residues. V was trimmed by 6 bases and J by 8 bases, leaving 16 bases between them. Germline V gene lookup returns CDR1 MNHEY and CDR2 SVGAGI. CDR3 region: CASSPQTLGGYTF. Written as DNA, the CDR3 is TGTGCCAGCAGCCCTCAAACCCTCGGAGGCTACACCTTC.

The chain has TRBV7-8 and TRBJ2-1; TRBD2 matches at 7 bases. With 0 bases clipped from V and 12 bases from J, the junction kept 17 bases outside the gene matches. CDR1 and CDR2 from the germline V gene are SGHVS and FQNEAQ. This CDR3 is built from 17 residues. CDR3 region: CASSLASWAGVNHGQFF. CDR3 DNA sequence: TGTGCCAGCAGCTTAGCGAGTTGGGCGGGGGTGAACCACGGGCAGTTCTTC.

Notes on this clone: The same CDR3 also results from other DNA sequences found in this sample. The chain couples TRBV29-1 to TRBJ1-2; D remains ambiguous. V lost 6 bases and J lost 3, with 5 bases in between. This CDR3 contains 10 residues. The germline gives CDR1 SQVTM, CDR2 ANQGSEA. The CDR3 DNA is TGCAGCGTGGCAGACTATGGCTACACCTTC. Its protein product is CSVADYGYTF. The whole variable domain, filled in from reference TRBV29-1 and TRBJ1-2, reads SAVISQKPSRDICQRGTSLTIQCQVDSQVTMMFWYRQQPGQSLTLIATANQGSEATYESGFVIDKFPISRPNLTFSTLTVSNMSPEDSSIYLCSVADYGYTFGSGTRLTVV.

V usage is TRBV16 and J usage is TRBJ1-2; 10 nucleotides align to TRBD1. Per germline, CDR1 KGHSY and CDR2 FQNENV. J gave up 6 bases and V 0 bases, and 1 base lay outside the gene matches. This CDR3 is 14 amino acids long. The CDR3 region has the DNA TGTGCCAGCAGCCAATCCGGGACAGGGGATGGCTACACCTTC. Its translation: CASSQSGTGDGYTF.

The gene calls are TRBV30 and TRBJ2-3; D gene unclear. The V end was cut by 8 bases, the J end by 3 bases, with 6 bases between. The germline V gene has CDR1 GTSNPN and CDR2 SVGIG (reference sequence). This CDR3 spans 10 amino acids. CDR3 DNA: TGTGCCGCTTTAACAGATACGCAGTATTTT. The encoded protein is CAALTDTQYF.

The chain carries TRBV4-3 and TRBJ2-1; TRBD2 matches at 12 bases. V shed 2 bases and J 4 bases; nucleotides not matched to a gene: 3. Germline CDR1 is LGHNA and CDR2 is YSLEER. The CDR3 sequence is 16 residues long. The CDR3 bases are TGCGCCAGCAGCCAATCGACTAGCGGGGGATACAATGAGCAGTTCTTC. Amino acid sequence: CASSQSTSGGYNEQFF.

The chain carries TRBV7-2 and TRBJ2-7; D perhaps matches TRBD2 (6 bases). The CDR3 length is 11 residues. Germline V lookup: CDR1 SGHTA, CDR2 FQGNSA. V was cut by 10 bases and J by 2 bases, with 9 bases left in between. The CDR3 DNA reads as TGTGCCATCGGGGGTCCCTACGAGCAGTACTTC. This gives the protein CAIGGPYEQYF.

This clone occurred a few times. V usage is TRBV29-1 and J usage is TRBJ1-1, with D hard to call. Trimming cost V 7 bases and J 2 bases, with 8 bases left between them. The CDR3 spans 11 residues. Germline CDR1 reads SQVTM; CDR2 reads ANQGSEA. CDR3 region: CSALDNTEAFF. DNA for the CDR3: TGCAGCGCCCTAGACAACACTGAAGCTTTCTTT.

The chain uses TRBV1 and TRBJ2-3. TRBV1 is a documented pseudogene. This CDR3 comprises 14 residues. CDR3 protein: CTSSPLCKVHTQYF. CDR3 in DNA: TGCACCAGCAGCCCCCTTTGTAAGGTTCATACGCAGTATTTT.

The V and J genes are TRBV30 and TRBJ1-2; D is undetermined. The V end was cut by 1 base, the J end by 5 bases, with 5 bases between. The CDR3 has 11 amino acids. Germline V lookup: CDR1 GTSNPN, CDR2 SVGIG (reference sequence). In DNA, the CDR3 is TGTGCCTGGAGTGCGGGGTATGGCTACACCTTC. Protein product: CAWSAGYGYTF.

J is TRBJ2-5 and V is TRBV14; D gene unclear. Trimming stripped 0 bases from V and 3 bases from J, with 8 bases between. The CDR3 totals 14 residues. Looked up from germline, CDR1 is SGHDN and CDR2 is FVKESK. CDR3 protein: CASSQEQHEETQYF. The CDR3 DNA follows: TGTGCCAGCAGCCAAGAACAGCACGAAGAGACCCAGTACTTC.

This clone has more than one count but fewer than ten. This rearrangement joins TRBV29-1 to TRBJ1-2; D is perhaps TRBD1 (6 bases). Germline assignment: CDR1 SQVTM and CDR2 ANQGSEA. The V end was cut by 3 bases, the J end by 5 bases, with 16 bases between. The CDR3 is 14 residues long. This CDR3 is CSVENPGTKYGYTF. The CDR3, as DNA: TGCAGCGTTGAGAATCCCGGGACAAAGTATGGCTACACCTTC.

Details on this clone: Its ends do not fully match the called genes, so a read error is possible. The chain recombines TRBV20-1 with TRBJ1-1; D uncertain. The CDR3 sequence is 9 residues long. CDR1 and CDR2 (germline): DFQATT, SNEGSKA (reference sequence). CDR3 sequence reads: CSASVRDGF. DNA of the CDR3: TGCAGTGCTAGCGTACGAGACGGCTTT.

Of note for this clone: This likely came from a read error, as a far larger clone is one base away. The chain is built from TRBV29-1 and TRBJ2-1; D possibly corresponds to TRBD2 (5 bases). The CDR3 has 12 residues. The V gene lost 2 bases and the J gene lost 7 bases, with 9 bases spanning the gap. Per the germline V gene, CDR1 is SQVTM and CDR2 is ANQGSEA. The CDR3 loop is CSVEISGNEQFF. CDR3 DNA: TGCAGCGTTGAAATTTCGGGAAATGAGCAGTTCTTC.

This chain joins TRBV7-6 and TRBJ2-1; 11 bases fit TRBD2. Germline values: CDR1 SGHVS, CDR2 FNYEAQ. Unmatched junction bases numbered 5, after V lost 5 bases and J lost 5 bases. The CDR3 covers 15 residues. The CDR3 spells CASSEGTSGNNEQFF. CDR3 DNA: TGTGCCAGCAGCGAAGGGACTAGCGGAAACAATGAGCAGTTCTTC. Supplemented by reference TRBV7-6 and TRBJ2-1, the full variable domain reads GAGVSQSPRYKVTKRGQDVALRCDPISGHVSLYWYRQALGQGPEFLTYFNYEAQQDKSGLPNDRFSAERPEGSISTLTIQRTEQRDSAMYRCASSEGTSGNNEQFFGPGTRLTVL.

V gene TRBV30 combines with J gene TRBJ1-2, with D maybe TRBD1 (5 bases). Trimming took off 5 bases at V and 0 bases at J, with 13 bases between the two ends. Germline V CDR1 and CDR2: GTSNPN, SVGIG (reference sequence). The CDR3 sequence is 14 residues long. This CDR3 reads CAWAGVGANYGYTF. The CDR3 DNA reads as TGTGCCTGGGCGGGAGTAGGGGCTAACTATGGCTACACCTTC.

The V gene is TRBV30, the J gene TRBJ2-3, with D possibly being TRBD2 (5 bases). This CDR3 has 13 residues. Between the trimmed V and J ends, which lost 2 bases and 6 bases, there was a span of 12 bases. Germline lookup yields CDR1 GTSNPN and CDR2 SVGIG (reference sequence). CDR3 in amino acids: CAWSSHSGDTQYF. Here the CDR3 DNA reads TGTGCCTGGAGTTCCCACTCGGGGGATACGCAGTATTTT.

The rearrangement joins TRBV25-1 to TRBJ2-3, with 8 bases aligning to TRBD2. CDR1 and CDR2 from the germline V gene are MGHDK and SYGVNS. The CDR3 is 16 residues long. Trimming took 2 bases from V and 1 from J; bases not matched to a gene: 5. CDR3 DNA sequence: TGTGCCAGCAGTGAAGCGAGCGGGGGTCGCACAGATACGCAGTATTTT. Amino acids: CASSEASGGRTDTQYF.

This clone came up a few times. The chain carries TRBV5-1 and TRBJ2-3, with D perhaps TRBD1 (5 bases). CDR3 size: 14 residues. Trimming took 0 bases from V and 3 from J, leaving 8 bases between them. CDR1 SGHRS and CDR2 YFSETQ come from the germline V gene. The CDR3 DNA reads TGCGCCAGCAGCTTGGAACAGGTGACAGATACGCAGTATTTT. As protein: CASSLEQVTDTQYF.

V usage is TRBV25-1 and J usage is TRBJ2-6; D possibly corresponds to TRBD1 (6 bases). V lost 5 bases and J lost 0, with 14 bases in between. CDR3 length equals 17 residues. The germline gives CDR1 MGHDK, CDR2 SYGVNS. DNA for the CDR3: TGTGCCAGCAGTTCTTGGGACAAGGTCTCTGGGGCCAACGTCCTGACTTTC. Protein product: CASSSWDKVSGANVLTF. The variable domain in full, with the rest retrieved from reference TRBV25-1 and TRBJ2-6, is EADIYQTPRYLVIGTGKKITLECSQTMGHDKMYWYQQDPGMELHLIHYSYGVNSTEKGDLSSESTVSRIRTEHFPLTLESARPSHTSQYLCASSSWDKVSGANVLTFGAGSRLTVL.

This clone was seen a handful of times. CDR3 DNA: TGCGCCAGCAGCGTAACAGGGTACACTGAAGCTTTCTTT. Amino acid sequence: CASSVTGYTEAFF. The chain has TRBV5-1 and TRBJ1-1; TRBD1 is a possible D gene (6 bases). Germline assignment: CDR1 SGHRS and CDR2 YFSETQ. The V end was cut by 4 bases, the J end by 3 bases, with 10 bases between. This CDR3 has 13 amino acids.

This clone occurred a few times. This chain links TRBV15 with TRBJ1-4; D is unclear. The CDR3 consists of 14 residues. Germline V gene sequence: CDR1 LNHNV, CDR2 YYDKDF (reference sequence). Trimming left V 5 bases short and J 0 bases short, with 7 bases between. This CDR3 reads CATSLPPTNEKLFF. The CDR3 coding sequence is TGTGCCACCAGCCTCCCTCCAACTAATGAAAAACTGTTTTTT.

V usage is TRBV15 and J usage is TRBJ2-7, with no clear D. Trimming stripped 8 bases from V and 5 bases from J, with 16 bases between. In germline, CDR1 is LNHNV, CDR2 YYDKDF (reference sequence). The CDR3 contains 13 residues. In DNA, the CDR3 is TGTGCCACCTCGTCCCGCTCGATGCACGAGCAGTACTTC. Translation gives CATSSRSMHEQYF.

This clone was seen a single time. The CDR3 DNA is TGTGCCAGCAGTAGCTCCGGGAAATACGTCGAGGCCCAGTACTTC. Translating it yields CASSSSGKYVEAQYF. This sequence joins TRBV6-6 and TRBJ2-5; a possible D gene is TRBD2 (5 bases). CDR3 length: 15 residues. Germline V gene lookup returns CDR1 MNHNY and CDR2 SVGAGI (reference sequence). Deletions cut 5 bases from V and 9 bases from J, with 22 bases between.

The chain links TRBV9 to TRBJ2-3; 7 nucleotides line up with TRBD2. Per the germline V gene, CDR1 is SGDLS and CDR2 is YYNGEE. This CDR3 has 16 amino acids. V was clipped by 0 bases and J by 2 bases; unmatched bases: 6. CDR3 sequence: CASSVDWRGNTDTQYF. The DNA for the CDR3 is TGTGCCAGCAGCGTAGACTGGCGGGGGAACACAGATACGCAGTATTTT.

CDR3 region: CASSFWDGQGTQPQHF. The CDR3 region has the DNA TGTGCCAGCAGCTTTTGGGACGGACAGGGGACTCAGCCCCAGCATTTT. The rearrangement uses TRBV7-9 and TRBJ1-5, with 9 bases matching TRBD1. This CDR3 contains 16 residues. Germline loops: CDR1 SEHNR, CDR2 FQNEAQ (reference sequence). Trimming at V came to 3 bases and at J to 6 bases, leaving 9 bases not matched to a gene.

The chain links TRBV4-3 to TRBJ2-7; D is unclear. In germline, CDR1 is LGHNA, CDR2 YSLEER. Trimming removed 1 base from V and 3 bases from J, with 7 bases in between. The CDR3 has 13 amino acids. CDR3 residues: CASSQGLHYEQYF. In DNA form, the CDR3 reads TGCGCCAGCAGCCAAGGCTTGCACTACGAGCAGTACTTC.